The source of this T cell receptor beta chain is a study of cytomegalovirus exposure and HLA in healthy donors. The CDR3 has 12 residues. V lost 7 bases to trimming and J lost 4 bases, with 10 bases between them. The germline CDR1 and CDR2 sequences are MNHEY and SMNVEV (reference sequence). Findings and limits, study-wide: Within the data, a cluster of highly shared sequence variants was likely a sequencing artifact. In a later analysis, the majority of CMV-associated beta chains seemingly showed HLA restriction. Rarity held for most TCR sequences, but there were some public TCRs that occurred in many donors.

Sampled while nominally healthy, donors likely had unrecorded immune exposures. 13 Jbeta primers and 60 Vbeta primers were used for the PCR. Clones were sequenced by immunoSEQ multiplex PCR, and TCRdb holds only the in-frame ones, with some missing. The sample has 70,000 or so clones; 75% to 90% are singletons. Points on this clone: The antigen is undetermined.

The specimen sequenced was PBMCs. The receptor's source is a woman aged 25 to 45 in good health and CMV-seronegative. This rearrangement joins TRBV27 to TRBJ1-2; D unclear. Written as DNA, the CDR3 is TGTGCCAGCACCAGTCGTACCTATGGCTACACCTTC. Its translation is CASTSRTYGYTF.